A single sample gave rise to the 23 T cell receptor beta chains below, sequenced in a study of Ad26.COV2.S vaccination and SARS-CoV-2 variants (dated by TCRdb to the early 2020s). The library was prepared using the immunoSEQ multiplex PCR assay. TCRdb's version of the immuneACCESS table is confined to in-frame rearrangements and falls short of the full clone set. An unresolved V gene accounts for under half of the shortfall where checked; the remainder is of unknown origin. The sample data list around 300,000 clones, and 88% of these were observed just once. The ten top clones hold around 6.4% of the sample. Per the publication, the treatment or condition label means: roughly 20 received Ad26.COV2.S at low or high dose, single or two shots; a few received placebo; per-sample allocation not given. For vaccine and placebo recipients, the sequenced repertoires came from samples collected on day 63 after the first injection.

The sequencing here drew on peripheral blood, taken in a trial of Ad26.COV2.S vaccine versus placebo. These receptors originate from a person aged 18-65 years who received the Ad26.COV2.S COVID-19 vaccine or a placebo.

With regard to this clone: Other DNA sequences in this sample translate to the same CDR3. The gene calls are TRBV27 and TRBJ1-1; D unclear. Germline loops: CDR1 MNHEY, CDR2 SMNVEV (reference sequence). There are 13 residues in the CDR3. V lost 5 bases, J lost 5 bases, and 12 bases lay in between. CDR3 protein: CASSLEGNTEAFF. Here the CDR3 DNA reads TGTGCCAGCAGTCTCGAAGGGAATACTGAAGCTTTCTTT.

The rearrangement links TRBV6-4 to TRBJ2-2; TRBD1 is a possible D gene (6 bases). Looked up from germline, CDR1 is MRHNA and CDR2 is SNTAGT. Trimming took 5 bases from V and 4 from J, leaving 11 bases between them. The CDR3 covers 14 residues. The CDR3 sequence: CASSKGGITGELFF. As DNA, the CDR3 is TGTGCCAGCAGTAAAGGGGGAATCACCGGGGAGCTGTTTTTT.

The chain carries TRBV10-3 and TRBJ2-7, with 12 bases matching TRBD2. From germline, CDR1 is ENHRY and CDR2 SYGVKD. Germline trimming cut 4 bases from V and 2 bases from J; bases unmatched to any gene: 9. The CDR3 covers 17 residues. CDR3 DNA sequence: TGTGCCATCAGTGTTTCTAGCGGGAGGGAAGGGGCCTACGAGCAGTACTTC. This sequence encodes CAISVSSGREGAYEQYF.

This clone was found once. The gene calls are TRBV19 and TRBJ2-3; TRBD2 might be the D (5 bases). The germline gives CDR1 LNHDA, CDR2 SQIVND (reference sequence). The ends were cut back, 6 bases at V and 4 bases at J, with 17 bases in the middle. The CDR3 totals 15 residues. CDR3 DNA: TGTGCCAGTAGCCTGGGCAGTGAGGGTTCAGATACGCAGTATTTT. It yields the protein CASSLGSEGSDTQYF.

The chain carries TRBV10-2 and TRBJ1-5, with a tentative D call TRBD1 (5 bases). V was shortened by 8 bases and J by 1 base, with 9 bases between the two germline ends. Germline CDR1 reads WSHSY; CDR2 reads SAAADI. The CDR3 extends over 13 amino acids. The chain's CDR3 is CASGGQSNQPQHF. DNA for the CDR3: TGCGCCAGCGGGGGTCAAAGCAATCAGCCCCAGCATTTT.

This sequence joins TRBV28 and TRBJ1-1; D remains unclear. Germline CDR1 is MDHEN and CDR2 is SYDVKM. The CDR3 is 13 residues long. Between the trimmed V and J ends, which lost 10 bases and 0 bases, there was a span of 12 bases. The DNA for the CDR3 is TGTGCCACCTCTATCTCGATGAACACTGAAGCTTTCTTT. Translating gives CATSISMNTEAFF.

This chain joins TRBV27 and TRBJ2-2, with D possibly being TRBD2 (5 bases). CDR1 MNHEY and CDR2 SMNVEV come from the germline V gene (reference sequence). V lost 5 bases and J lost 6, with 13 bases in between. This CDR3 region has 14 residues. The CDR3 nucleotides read TGTGCCAGCAGTCCTAACGAGGGTGCCGGGGAGCTGTTTTTT. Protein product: CASSPNEGAGELFF.

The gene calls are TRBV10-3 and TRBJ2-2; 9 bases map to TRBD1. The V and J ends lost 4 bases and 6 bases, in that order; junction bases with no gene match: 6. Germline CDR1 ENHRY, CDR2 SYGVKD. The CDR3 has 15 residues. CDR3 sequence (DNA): TGTGCCATCAGTGCGGGACAGGGAGGGGCCGGGGAGCTGTTTTTT. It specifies CAISAGQGGAGELFF.

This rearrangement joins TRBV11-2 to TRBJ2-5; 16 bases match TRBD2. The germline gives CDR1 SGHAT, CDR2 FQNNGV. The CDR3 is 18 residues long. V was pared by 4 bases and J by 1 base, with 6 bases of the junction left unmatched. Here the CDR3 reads CASSYGTSGGDPQETQYF. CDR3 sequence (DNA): TGTGCCAGCAGCTATGGGACTAGCGGGGGGGACCCCCAAGAGACCCAGTACTTC.

Here the CDR3 DNA reads TGTGCCAGCAGTCCGGGTCCTACAGGAGCTTTCTTT. It encodes CASSPGPTGAFF. The genes are TRBV6-5 and TRBJ1-1; D might be TRBD1 (5 bases). The CDR3 is 12 amino acids. Germline CDR1 is MNHEY and CDR2 is SVGAGI. V was clipped by 5 bases and J by 10 bases, with 14 bases between them.

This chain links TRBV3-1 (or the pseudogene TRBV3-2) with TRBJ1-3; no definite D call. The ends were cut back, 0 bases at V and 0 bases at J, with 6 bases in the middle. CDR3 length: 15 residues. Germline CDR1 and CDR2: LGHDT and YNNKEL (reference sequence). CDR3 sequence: CASSQDSSSGNTIYF. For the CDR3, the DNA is TGTGCCAGCAGCCAAGACAGTAGCTCTGGAAACACCATATATTTT.

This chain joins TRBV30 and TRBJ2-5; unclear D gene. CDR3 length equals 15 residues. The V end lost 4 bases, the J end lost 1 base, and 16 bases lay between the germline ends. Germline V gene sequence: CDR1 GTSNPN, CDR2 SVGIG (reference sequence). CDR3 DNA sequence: TGTGCCTGGACTCTTCGTTTGGGCTTCCAAGAGACCCAGTACTTC. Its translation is CAWTLRLGFQETQYF.

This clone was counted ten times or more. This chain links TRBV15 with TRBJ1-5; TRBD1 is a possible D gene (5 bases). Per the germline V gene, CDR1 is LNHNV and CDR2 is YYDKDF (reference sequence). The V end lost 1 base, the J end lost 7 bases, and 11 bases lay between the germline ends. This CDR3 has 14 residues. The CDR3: CATSRVAGPQPQHF. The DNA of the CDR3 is TGTGCCACCAGCAGAGTGGCGGGGCCGCAGCCCCAGCATTTT.

The CDR3 coding sequence is TGTGCCAGCAGCCATCCAGGGAATAGCAATCAGCCCCAGCATTTT. Encoded protein: CASSHPGNSNQPQHF. The V call is TRBV7-2, the J call TRBJ1-5; tentatively, D is TRBD1 (5 bases). The CDR3 extends over 15 amino acids. V dropped 5 bases and J dropped 0 bases, with 11 bases sitting between them. Germline CDR1 SGHTA, CDR2 FQGNSA.

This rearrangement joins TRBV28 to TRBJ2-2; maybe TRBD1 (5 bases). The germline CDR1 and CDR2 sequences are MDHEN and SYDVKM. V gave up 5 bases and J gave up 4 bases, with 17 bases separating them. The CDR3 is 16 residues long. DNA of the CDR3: TGTGCCAGCAGTCTTACTACAGGATACGGCACCGGGGAGCTGTTTTTT. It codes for CASSLTTGYGTGELFF. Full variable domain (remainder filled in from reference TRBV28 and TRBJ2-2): DVKVTQSSRYLVKRTGEKVFLECVQDMDHENMFWYRQDPGLGLRLIYFSYDVKMKEKGDIPEGYSVSREKKERFSLILESASTNQTSMYLCASSLTTGYGTGELFFGEGSRLTVL.

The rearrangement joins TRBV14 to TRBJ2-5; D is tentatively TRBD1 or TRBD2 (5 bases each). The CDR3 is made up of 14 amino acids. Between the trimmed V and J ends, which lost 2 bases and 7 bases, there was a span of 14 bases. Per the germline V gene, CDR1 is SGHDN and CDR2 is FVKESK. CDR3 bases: TGTGCCAGCAGCCAAACCTCTCGTGGGGGGACCCAGTACTTC. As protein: CASSQTSRGGTQYF.

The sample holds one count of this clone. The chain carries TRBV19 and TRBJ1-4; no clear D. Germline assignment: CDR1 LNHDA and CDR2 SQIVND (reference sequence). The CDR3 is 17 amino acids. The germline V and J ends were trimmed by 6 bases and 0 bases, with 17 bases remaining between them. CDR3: CASRHLGQLTTNEKLFF. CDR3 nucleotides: TGTGCCAGTAGGCACTTAGGCCAACTCACAACTAATGAAAAACTGTTTTTT.

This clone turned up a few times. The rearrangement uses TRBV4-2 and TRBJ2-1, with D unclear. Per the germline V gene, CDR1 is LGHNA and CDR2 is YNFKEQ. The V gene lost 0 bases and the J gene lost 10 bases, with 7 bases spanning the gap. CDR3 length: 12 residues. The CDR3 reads CASSQDWGEQFF. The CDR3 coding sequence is TGTGCCAGCAGCCAAGATTGGGGAGAGCAGTTCTTC.

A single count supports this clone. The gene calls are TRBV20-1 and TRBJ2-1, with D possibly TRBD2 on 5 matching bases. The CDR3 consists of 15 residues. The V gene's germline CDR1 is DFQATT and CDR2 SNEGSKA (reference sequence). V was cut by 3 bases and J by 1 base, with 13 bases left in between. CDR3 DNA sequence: TGCAGTGCTAGTCCTTTACTAGTATCCTACAATGAGCAGTTCTTC. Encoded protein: CSASPLLVSYNEQFF.

The CDR3: CASSQGVNYGYTF. CDR3 bases: TGTGCCAGCAGCCAAGGTGTTAACTATGGCTACACCTTC. This chain joins TRBV14 and TRBJ1-2; D not resolved. Per the germline V gene, CDR1 is SGHDN and CDR2 is FVKESK. The CDR3 has 13 amino acids. Trimming stripped 1 base from V and 1 base from J, with 4 bases between.

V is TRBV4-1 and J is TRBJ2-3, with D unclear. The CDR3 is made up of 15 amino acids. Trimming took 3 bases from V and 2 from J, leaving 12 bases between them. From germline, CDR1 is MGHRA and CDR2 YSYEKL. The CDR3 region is CASSQEAASTDTQYF. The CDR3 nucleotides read TGCGCCAGCAGCCAGGAAGCAGCCTCCACAGATACGCAGTATTTT.

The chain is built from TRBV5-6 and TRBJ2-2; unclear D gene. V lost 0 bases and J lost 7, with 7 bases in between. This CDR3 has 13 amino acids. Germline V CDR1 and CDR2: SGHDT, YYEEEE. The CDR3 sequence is CASSLEMVGELFF. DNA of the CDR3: TGTGCCAGCAGCTTGGAAATGGTCGGGGAGCTGTTTTTT.

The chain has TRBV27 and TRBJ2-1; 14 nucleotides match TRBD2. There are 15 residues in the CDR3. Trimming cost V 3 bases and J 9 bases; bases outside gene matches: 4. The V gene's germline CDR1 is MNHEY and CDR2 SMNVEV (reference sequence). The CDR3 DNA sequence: TGTGCCAGCAGTTTTGGGACTAGCGGGAGTACTGAGCAGTTCTTC. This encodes CASSFGTSGSTEQFF.